The 28 T cell receptor beta chains below come from one sample, sequenced in a study of cytomegalovirus exposure and HLA in healthy donors. Using immunoSEQ multiplex PCR, the repertoire was profiled, and TCRdb retains in-frame clones only, with some absent. Among approximately 130,000 clones listed, over 75% were seen once. The sequenced sample consisted of PBMCs. The receptor source for this set is a woman in her 30s in good health and CMV-seronegative.

As for this clone: This sample includes further DNA sequences coding for the same CDR3. The chain uses TRBV6-5 and TRBJ2-3; TRBD2 matches at 10 bases. The CDR3 length is 14 residues. Germline V lookup: CDR1 MNHEY, CDR2 SVGAGI. Trimming at V came to 5 bases and at J to 1 base, leaving 0 bases not matched to a gene. The CDR3 DNA reads TGTGCCAGCAGTCTAGCGGGGGGCACAGATACGCAGTATTTT. Its protein product is CASSLAGGTDTQYF.

The chain links TRBV27 to TRBJ1-6, with D uncertain. The CDR3 has 15 residues. From germline, CDR1 is MNHEY and CDR2 SMNVEV (reference sequence). Trimming left V 5 bases short and J 0 bases short, with 8 bases between. The CDR3 reads CASSQGSSYNSPLHF. The CDR3 DNA reads as TGTGCCAGCAGTCAAGGGAGCTCCTATAATTCACCCCTCCACTTT.

The chain is built from TRBV5-4 and TRBJ2-5; D not certain. The CDR3 spans 12 residues. V lost 2 bases and J 4 bases, leaving 6 bases between the germline ends. The germline V gene encodes CDR1 SGHNT and CDR2 YYREEE (reference sequence). In nucleotides, the CDR3 is TGTGCCAGCAGCTTCCCCAGAGAGACCCAGTACTTC. Residues: CASSFPRETQYF.

The V and J genes are TRBV11-3 and TRBJ2-5; D may be TRBD2 (7 bases). The CDR3 length is 15 residues. V shed 3 bases and J shed 4 bases, with 15 bases lying between them. The germline V gene has CDR1 SGHNT and CDR2 YENEEA. The CDR3 spells CASSLGGGVRETQYF. The CDR3 DNA reads TGTGCCAGCAGCTTGGGAGGGGGGGTCCGAGAGACCCAGTACTTC.

The genes are TRBV2 and TRBJ1-2, with 8 bases that match TRBD1. There are 14 residues in the CDR3. V was pared by 2 bases and J by 8 bases, with 7 bases of the junction left unmatched. The V gene's germline CDR1 is SNHLY and CDR2 FYNNEI. This chain's CDR3 is CASSELDRVEGYTF. CDR3 nucleotide sequence: TGTGCCAGCAGTGAACTGGACAGGGTGGAAGGCTACACCTTC.

This clone was detected once. The gene calls are TRBV19 and TRBJ1-2; 9 nucleotides agree with TRBD1. After removal of 8 bases from V and 3 bases from J, the junction contained 7 bases not matched to a gene. Germline assignment: CDR1 LNHDA and CDR2 SQIVND (reference sequence). The CDR3 extends over 14 amino acids. The CDR3: CASLNRGLHYGYTF. Here the CDR3 DNA reads TGTGCCAGTCTCAACAGGGGGCTCCACTATGGCTACACCTTC.

The rearrangement links TRBV15 to TRBJ1-1; TRBD1 aligns across 7 bases. Trimming took 5 bases from V and 0 from J; bases not matched to a gene: 9. There are 16 residues in the CDR3. Germline V gene lookup returns CDR1 LNHNV and CDR2 YYDKDF (reference sequence). The CDR3 nucleotides are TGTGCCACCAGCCAGATTCGGGGGACAGTGAACACTGAAGCTTTCTTT. Its protein is CATSQIRGTVNTEAFF. Looking up the rest from reference TRBV15 and TRBJ1-1 gives the full variable domain: DAMVIQNPRYQVTQFGKPVTLSCSQTLNHNVMYWYQQKSSQAPKLLFHYYDKDFNNEADTPDNFQSRRPNTSFCFLDIRSPGLGDTAMYLCATSQIRGTVNTEAFFGQGTRLTVV.

This chain connects TRBV5-4 to TRBJ2-1, with D possibly TRBD1 on 6 matching bases. The V gene lost 0 bases and the J gene lost 15 bases, with 16 bases spanning the gap. CDR3 length: 13 residues. Looked up from germline, CDR1 is SGHNT and CDR2 is YYREEE (reference sequence). This CDR3 is CASSLVGAGLRFF. The CDR3 DNA sequence: TGTGCCAGCAGCTTGGTGGGGGCAGGCCTCCGGTTCTTC.

The chain couples TRBV5-4 to TRBJ1-1, with 8 bases identical to TRBD1. CDR1 is SGHNT and CDR2 is YYREEE in the germline V gene (reference sequence). The CDR3 has 14 residues. J gave up 4 bases and V 4 bases, and 6 bases lay outside the gene matches. CDR3 sequence: CASSPGQGGTEAFF. In DNA, the CDR3 is TGTGCCAGCAGCCCAGGACAGGGAGGCACTGAAGCTTTCTTT.

V and J are TRBV19 and TRBJ2-1; D may be TRBD1 (6 bases). V lost 7 bases and J lost 2, with 18 bases in between. In germline, CDR1 is LNHDA, CDR2 SQIVND (reference sequence). The CDR3 contains 16 residues. CDR3 nucleotides: TGTGCCAGTATCCCCTCTACAGGGCGGCCCTACAATGAGCAGTTCTTC. It specifies CASIPSTGRPYNEQFF. Supplemented by reference TRBV19 and TRBJ2-1, the full variable domain reads DGGITQSPKYLFRKEGQNVTLSCEQNLNHDAMYWYRQDPGQGLRLIYYSQIVNDFQKGDIAEGYSVSREKKESFPLTVTSAQKNPTAFYLCASIPSTGRPYNEQFFGPGTRLTVL.

The V and J genes are TRBV6-6 and TRBJ1-3; D is unclear. The CDR3 sequence is 16 residues long. The V and J ends lost 4 bases and 0 bases respectively, with 13 bases between them. In germline, CDR1 is MNHNY, CDR2 SVGAGI (reference sequence). This CDR3 is CASSSMGVHSGNTIYF. As DNA, the CDR3 is TGTGCCAGCAGTTCCATGGGCGTTCACTCTGGAAACACCATATATTTT.

The chain carries TRBV7-2 and TRBJ1-5; 9 positions match TRBD1. The J segment lost 0 bases and the V segment lost 5 bases, leaving 11 bases of the junction unmatched. Germline V gene data show CDR1 as SGHTA and CDR2 as FQGNSA. The CDR3 runs 18 residues. The CDR3 sequence is CASSEGGTGSYSNQPQHF. CDR3 sequence (DNA): TGTGCCAGCAGCGAAGGCGGGACAGGGTCGTATAGCAATCAGCCCCAGCATTTT.

The rearrangement uses TRBV7-2 and TRBJ2-1, with 12 positions matching TRBD2. The V and J ends lost 1 base and 7 bases, in that order; junction bases with no gene match: 5. This CDR3 is built from 16 residues. CDR1 is SGHTA and CDR2 is FQGNSA in the germline V gene. The chain's CDR3 is CASSLGASGGENEQFF. For the CDR3, the DNA is TGTGCCAGCAGCTTAGGGGCTAGCGGGGGGGAAAATGAGCAGTTCTTC.

The gene calls are TRBV28 and TRBJ2-1, with 13 bases identical to TRBD2. Trimming took 11 bases from V and 8 from J; bases not matched to a gene: 12. CDR1 and CDR2 (germline): MDHEN, SYDVKM. The CDR3 totals 15 residues. The CDR3: CAGGSTSGGAYEQFF. CDR3 DNA sequence: TGTGCCGGCGGATCCACTAGCGGGGGGGCCTATGAGCAGTTCTTC.

This sequence joins TRBV5-4 and TRBJ2-3; 10 bases line up with TRBD2. Trimming removed 4 bases from V and 2 bases from J; junction bases left unmatched: 13. The CDR3 is made up of 18 amino acids. Germline assignment: CDR1 SGHNT and CDR2 YYREEE (reference sequence). The CDR3 coding sequence is TGTGCCAGCAGCCCGAGCGGGGGGGCAATCGCTTTCACAGATACGCAGTATTTT. Its translation is CASSPSGGAIAFTDTQYF.

This clone has a count of ten or more. The sample holds other DNA sequences that translate to the same CDR3. The V gene is TRBV7-2, the J gene TRBJ2-3, with 11 bases identical to TRBD2. V was clipped by 3 bases and J by 2 bases; unmatched bases: 1. From germline, CDR1 is SGHTA and CDR2 FQGNSA. The CDR3 is made up of 15 amino acids. CDR3 coding DNA: TGTGCCAGCAGCTTGACTAGCGGGGACACAGATACGCAGTATTTT. Protein: CASSLTSGDTDTQYF. The full variable domain, its missing parts supplied by reference TRBV7-2 and TRBJ2-3, is GAGVSQSPSNKVTEKGKDVELRCDPISGHTALYWYRQSLGQGLEFLIYFQGNSAPDKSGLPSDRFSAERTGGSVSTLTIQRTQQEDSAVYLCASSLTSGDTDTQYFGPGTRLTVL.

J is TRBJ1-1 and V is TRBV7-2; maybe TRBD1 (5 bases). The CDR3 has 16 residues. Germline V gene lookup returns CDR1 SGHTA and CDR2 FQGNSA. V lost 5 bases and J 3 bases, leaving 19 bases between the germline ends. The CDR3 loop reads CASSRTWGVGDTEAFF. Written as DNA, the CDR3 is TGTGCCAGCAGCAGAACCTGGGGTGTAGGGGACACTGAAGCTTTCTTT.

The rearrangement uses TRBV6-5 and TRBJ1-1, with D perhaps TRBD1 (5 bases). The V gene's germline CDR1 is MNHEY and CDR2 SVGAGI. The CDR3 length is 11 residues. The V and J ends lost 10 bases and 9 bases respectively, with 15 bases between them. CDR3 amino acids: CATMSAGKAFF. As DNA, the CDR3 is TGTGCCACCATGTCTGCAGGGAAAGCTTTCTTT.

The chain combines TRBV19 with TRBJ1-4; 8 bases are a match to TRBD1. The germline CDR1 and CDR2 sequences are LNHDA and SQIVND (reference sequence). The CDR3 is made up of 15 amino acids. V lost 7 bases, J lost 0 bases, and 4 bases stayed unmatched. CDR3 sequence: CASIPTGATNEKLFF. The CDR3 DNA sequence: TGTGCCAGTATTCCGACAGGGGCAACTAATGAAAAACTGTTTTTT.

This clone appeared a few times. The sample holds other DNA sequences that translate to the same CDR3. The chain is built from TRBV6-5 and TRBJ1-6; D unclear. Germline V CDR1 and CDR2: MNHEY, SVGAGI. The CDR3 covers 13 residues. Trimming took 0 bases from V and 8 from J, leaving 5 bases between them. CDR3: CASSYSPDSPLHF. The CDR3 DNA is TGTGCCAGCAGTTACTCCCCAGATTCACCCCTCCACTTT.

The chain recombines TRBV19 with TRBJ2-5, with D maybe TRBD2 (7 bases). The CDR3 has 16 amino acids. V was trimmed by 3 bases and J by 4 bases, leaving 18 bases between them. Germline assignment: CDR1 LNHDA and CDR2 SQIVND (reference sequence). The CDR3 protein is CASSISPPGGGETQYF. The CDR3, as DNA: TGTGCCAGTAGTATTTCTCCCCCGGGGGGCGGAGAGACCCAGTACTTC.

Comments on this clone: A read error may produce the germline difference seen at one junction end. The chain has TRBV6-5 and TRBJ2-5; TRBD2 matches at 11 bases. Germline CDR1 reads MNHEY; CDR2 reads SVGAGI. This CDR3 is built from 16 residues. The DNA for the CDR3 is TGTGCCAGCAGTTACTCGAATAGGGGAATAGCGGGGGGGACACACTTC. Protein product: CASSYSNRGIAGGTHF.

This rearrangement joins TRBV20-1 to TRBJ2-1, with unresolved D. This CDR3 comprises 10 residues. Trimming removed 6 bases at V and 13 bases at J, with 13 bases between. CDR1 is DFQATT and CDR2 is SNEGSKA in the germline V gene (reference sequence). The CDR3 protein is CSAMSDFQFF. In DNA form, the CDR3 reads TGCAGTGCCATGTCAGATTTTCAGTTCTTC.

V is TRBV21-1 and J is TRBJ1-1. TRBV21-1 is tagged as a pseudogene. CDR3 size: 12 residues. The CDR3 DNA is TGTGCCAGCAGCCCCGTGTCCTCTGTAGCTTTCTTT. It translates to CASSPVSSVAFF.

This chain connects TRBV9 to TRBJ1-6; D remains unclear. V was pared by 0 bases and J by 7 bases, with 14 bases between. Germline V CDR1 and CDR2: SGDLS, YYNGEE. This CDR3 has 16 amino acids. Written as DNA, the CDR3 is TGTGCCAGCAGCGTAGACGATGTCCGGTTGAATTCACCCCTCCACTTT. Translating it yields CASSVDDVRLNSPLHF.

This chain's CDR3 is CASSLRINYGYTF. As DNA, the CDR3 is TGCGCCAGCAGCCTCAGGATAAACTATGGCTACACCTTC. The chain links TRBV4-1 to TRBJ1-2; no definite D call. Germline CDR1 MGHRA, CDR2 YSYEKL. There are 13 residues in the CDR3. V was clipped by 4 bases and J by 2 bases, with 8 bases between them.

This clone was detected only once. The chain combines TRBV19 with TRBJ1-1; 8 bases match TRBD1. The V gene end was trimmed by 4 bases and the J gene end by 2 bases; junction bases not matched to a gene: 6. The V gene's germline CDR1 is LNHDA and CDR2 SQIVND (reference sequence). CDR3 size: 15 residues. The CDR3 loop reads CASSRKQGVNTEAFF. CDR3 DNA sequence: TGTGCCAGTAGTAGGAAACAGGGGGTAAACACTGAAGCTTTCTTT. The variable domain in full, completed from reference TRBV19 and TRBJ1-1, reads DGGITQSPKYLFRKEGQNVTLSCEQNLNHDAMYWYRQDPGQGLRLIYYSQIVNDFQKGDIAEGYSVSREKKESFPLTVTSAQKNPTAFYLCASSRKQGVNTEAFFGQGTRLTVV.

This clone was detected a few times. The chain has TRBV18 and TRBJ2-7; D is uncertain. The CDR3 totals 11 residues. CDR1 and CDR2 (germline): KGHSH, LQKENI. The V gene lost 4 bases and the J gene lost 3 bases, with 4 bases spanning the gap. DNA for the CDR3: TGTGCCAGCTCACTCAGCTACGAGCAGTACTTC. Protein sequence: CASSLSYEQYF. Variable domain in full (rest from reference TRBV18 and TRBJ2-7): NAGVMQNPRHLVRRRGQEARLRCSPMKGHSHVYWYRQLPEEGLKFMVYLQKENIIDESGMPKERFSAEFPKEGPSILRIQQVVRGDSAAYFCASSLSYEQYFGPGTRLTVT.